This paragraph covers one T cell receptor (beta chain) sequence. The antigen remains undetermined. The sample is drawn from a study of T cells in Graves' hyperthyroidism and ophthalmopathy. General study results and limits: In validation, the model predicted ophthalmopathy. These predictions came a median approximately 5.9 months before onset.

TCR beta CDR3 regions were amplified from RNA. TCR CDR3 regions were first amplified by RT-PCR with HTBI primers. One entry per CDR3 protein, called by TCRdb with MiXCR from the multiplex PCR reads. The sample includes 360,000 or so distinct CDR3 sequences, roughly 18% of them seen just once. Not enrolled were patients with uncontrolled infection, other autoimmune disease, pregnancy or lactation. Diagnoses were established using clinical symptoms, serum thyroxine and TRAb, thyroid ultrasound and orbital computed tomography. A 10 ml volume of fresh peripheral blood provided the PBMCs. With 4 bases removed from V and 0 bases from J, the gap between germline ends came to 10 bases. Germline V lookup: CDR1 SQVTM, CDR2 ANQGSEA. This CDR3 contains 13 residues.

The sample taken for sequencing was blood. This chain connects TRBV29-1 to TRBJ2-7; possibly TRBD1 for D (6 bases). The receptor comes from a woman aged 40 to 50 with Graves' ophthalmopathy. As DNA, the CDR3 is TGCAGCGTTGTGCCAGGGGCCTCCTACGAGCAGTACTTC. Protein sequence: CSVVPGASYEQYF.